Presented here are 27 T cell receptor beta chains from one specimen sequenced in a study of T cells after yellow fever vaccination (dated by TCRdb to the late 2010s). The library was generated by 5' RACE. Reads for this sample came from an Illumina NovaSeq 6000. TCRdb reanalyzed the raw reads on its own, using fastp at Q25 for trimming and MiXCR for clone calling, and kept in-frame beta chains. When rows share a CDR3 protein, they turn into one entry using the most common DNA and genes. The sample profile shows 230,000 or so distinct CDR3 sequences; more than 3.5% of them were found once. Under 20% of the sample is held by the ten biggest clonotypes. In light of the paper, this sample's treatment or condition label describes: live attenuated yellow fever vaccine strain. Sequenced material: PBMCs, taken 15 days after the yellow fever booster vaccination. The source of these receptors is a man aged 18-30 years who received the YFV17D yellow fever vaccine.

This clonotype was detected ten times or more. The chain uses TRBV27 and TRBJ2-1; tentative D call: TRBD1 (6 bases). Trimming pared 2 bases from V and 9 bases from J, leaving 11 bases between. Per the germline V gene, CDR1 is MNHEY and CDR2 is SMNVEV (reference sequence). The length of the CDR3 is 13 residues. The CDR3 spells CASSLTGYGEQFF. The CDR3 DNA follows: TGTGCCAGCAGTTTAACAGGGTACGGTGAGCAGTTCTTC.

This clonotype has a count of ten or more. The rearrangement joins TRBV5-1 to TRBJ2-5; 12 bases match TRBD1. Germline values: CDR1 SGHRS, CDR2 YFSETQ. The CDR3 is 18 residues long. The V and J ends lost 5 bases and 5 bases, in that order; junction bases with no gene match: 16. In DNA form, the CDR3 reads TGCGCCAGCAGTTATGCTCCGGGACAGGGGGCGAATGCGGAGACCCAGTACTTC. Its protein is CASSYAPGQGANAETQYF. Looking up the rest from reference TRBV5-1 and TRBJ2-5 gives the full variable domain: KAGVTQTPRYLIKTRGQQVTLSCSPISGHRSVSWYQQTPGQGLQFLFEYFSETQRNKGNFPGRFSGRQFSNSRSEMNVSTLELGDSALYLCASSYAPGQGANAETQYFGPGTRLLVL.

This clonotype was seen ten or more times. The DNA for the CDR3 is TGTGCCAGCAGTGACGTTGGGGGTGGGAGCACTGAAGCTTTCTTT. It is translated as CASSDVGGGSTEAFF. The chain recombines TRBV12-3 or TRBV12-4 with TRBJ1-1; D might be TRBD1 (5 bases). Trimming stripped 5 bases from V and 4 bases from J, with 17 bases between. The CDR3 has 15 amino acids.

CDR3 DNA: TGCGCCAGCAGCCGCCTCCCGAGCCTACAAGAGACCCAGTACTTC. Its protein product is CASSRLPSLQETQYF. The chain couples TRBV4-1 to TRBJ2-5; D gene ambiguous. The ends were cut back, 4 bases at V and 2 bases at J, with 14 bases in the middle. CDR1 and CDR2 from the germline V gene are MGHRA and YSYEKL. The CDR3 runs to 15 residues.

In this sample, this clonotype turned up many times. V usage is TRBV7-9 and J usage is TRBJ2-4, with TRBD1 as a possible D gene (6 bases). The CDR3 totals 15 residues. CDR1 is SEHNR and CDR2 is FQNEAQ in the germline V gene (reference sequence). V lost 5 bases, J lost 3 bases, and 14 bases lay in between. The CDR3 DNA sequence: TGTGCCAGCAGCGCCAAGGGGGTAGGCAAAAACATTCAGTACTTC. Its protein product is CASSAKGVGKNIQYF.

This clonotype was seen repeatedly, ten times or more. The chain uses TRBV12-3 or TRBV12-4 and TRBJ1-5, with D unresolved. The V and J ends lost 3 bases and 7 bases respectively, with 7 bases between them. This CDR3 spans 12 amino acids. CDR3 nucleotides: TGTGCCAGCAGTTTTATCGGGCAGCCCCAGCATTTT. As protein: CASSFIGQPQHF.

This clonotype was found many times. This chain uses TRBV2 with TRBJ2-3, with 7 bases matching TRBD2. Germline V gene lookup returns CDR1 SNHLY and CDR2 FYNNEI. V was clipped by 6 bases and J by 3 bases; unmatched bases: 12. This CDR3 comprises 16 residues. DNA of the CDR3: TGTGCCAGCAGGCCCCTGGGCGGGGGATTTACAGATACGCAGTATTTT. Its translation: CASRPLGGGFTDTQYF.

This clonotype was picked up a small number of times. CDR3 residues: CASSRTGILVGYTF. The CDR3 DNA sequence: TGTGCCAGCAGCCGGACAGGGATCCTGGTCGGCTACACCTTC. The gene calls are TRBV13 and TRBJ1-2; 8 bases are shared with TRBD1. The CDR3 spans 14 residues. CDR1 is PRHDT, CDR2 FYEKMQ, per germline (reference sequence). Losses at the gene ends were 5 bases for V and 8 bases for J; bases not matched to a gene: 10.

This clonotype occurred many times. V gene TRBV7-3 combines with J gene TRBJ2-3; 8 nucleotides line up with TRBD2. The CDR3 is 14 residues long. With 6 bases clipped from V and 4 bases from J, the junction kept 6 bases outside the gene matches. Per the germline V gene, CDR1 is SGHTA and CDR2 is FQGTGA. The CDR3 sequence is CASSTGLASDTQYF. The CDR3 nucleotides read TGTGCCAGCAGTACCGGACTAGCTTCAGATACGCAGTATTTT.

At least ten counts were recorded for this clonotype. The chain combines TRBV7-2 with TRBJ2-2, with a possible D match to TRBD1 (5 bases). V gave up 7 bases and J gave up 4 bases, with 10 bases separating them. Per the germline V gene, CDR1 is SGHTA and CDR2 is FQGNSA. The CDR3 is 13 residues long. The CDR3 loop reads CASNPGFTGELFF. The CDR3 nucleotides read TGTGCCAGCAACCCAGGGTTCACCGGGGAGCTGTTTTTT. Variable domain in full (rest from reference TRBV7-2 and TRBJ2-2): GAGVSQSPSNKVTEKGKDVELRCDPISGHTALYWYRQSLGQGLEFLIYFQGNSAPDKSGLPSDRFSAERTGGSVSTLTIQRTQQEDSAVYLCASNPGFTGELFFGEGSRLTVL.

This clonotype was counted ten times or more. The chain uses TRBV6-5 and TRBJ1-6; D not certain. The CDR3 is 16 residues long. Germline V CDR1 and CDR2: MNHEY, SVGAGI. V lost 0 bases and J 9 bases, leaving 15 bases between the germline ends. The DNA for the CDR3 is TGTGCCAGCAGTTACTCCGTCGCGGAATTCGGTTCACCCCTCCACTTT. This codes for CASSYSVAEFGSPLHF.

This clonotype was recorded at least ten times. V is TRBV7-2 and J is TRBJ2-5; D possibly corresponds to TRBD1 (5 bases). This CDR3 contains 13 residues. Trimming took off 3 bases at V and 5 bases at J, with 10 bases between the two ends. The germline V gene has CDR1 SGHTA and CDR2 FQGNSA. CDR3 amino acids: CASSFQGAETQYF. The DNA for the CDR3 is TGTGCCAGCAGCTTCCAGGGCGCGGAGACCCAGTACTTC.

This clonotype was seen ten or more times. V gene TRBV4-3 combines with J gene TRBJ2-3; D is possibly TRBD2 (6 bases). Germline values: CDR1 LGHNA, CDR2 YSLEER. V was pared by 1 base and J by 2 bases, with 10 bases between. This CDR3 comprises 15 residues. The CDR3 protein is CASSQGSGDTDTQYF. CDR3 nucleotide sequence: TGCGCCAGCAGCCAAGGTTCGGGGGACACAGATACGCAGTATTTT.

The chain's CDR3 is CASSVDLKGEAGQDYEQYV. CDR3 DNA: TGTGCCAGCAGCGTAGACCTCAAGGGGGAAGCCGGACAAGACTACGAGCAGTACGTC. V is TRBV9 and J is TRBJ2-7, with D perhaps TRBD1 (6 bases). The CDR3 totals 19 residues. Between the trimmed V and J ends, which lost 0 bases and 3 bases, there was a span of 25 bases. Germline V gene data show CDR1 as SGDLS and CDR2 as YYNGEE.

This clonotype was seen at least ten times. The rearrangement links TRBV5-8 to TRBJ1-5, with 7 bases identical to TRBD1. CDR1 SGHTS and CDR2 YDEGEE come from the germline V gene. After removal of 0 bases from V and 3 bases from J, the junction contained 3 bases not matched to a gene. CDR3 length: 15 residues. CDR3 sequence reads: CASSLGQGFNQPQHF. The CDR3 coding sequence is TGTGCCAGCAGCTTGGGACAGGGCTTCAATCAGCCCCAGCATTTT.

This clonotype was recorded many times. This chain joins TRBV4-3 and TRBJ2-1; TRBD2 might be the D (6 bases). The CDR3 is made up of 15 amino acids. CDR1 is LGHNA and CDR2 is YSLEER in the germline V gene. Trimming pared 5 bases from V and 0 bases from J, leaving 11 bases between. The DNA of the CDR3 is TGCGCCAGCAGCTATGCTAGCGACTCCTACAATGAGCAGTTCTTC. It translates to CASSYASDSYNEQFF.

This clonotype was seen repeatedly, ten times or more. The CDR3 region has the DNA TGCAGTGCTAGGGAAATTTTTGACGGGGATTATAGCAATCAGCCCCAGCATTTT. It translates to CSAREIFDGDYSNQPQHF. The chain is built from TRBV20-1 and TRBJ1-5; D not certain. V was cut by 3 bases and J by 0 bases, with 21 bases left in between. Germline CDR1 DFQATT, CDR2 SNEGSKA (reference sequence). This CDR3 is 18 amino acids long.

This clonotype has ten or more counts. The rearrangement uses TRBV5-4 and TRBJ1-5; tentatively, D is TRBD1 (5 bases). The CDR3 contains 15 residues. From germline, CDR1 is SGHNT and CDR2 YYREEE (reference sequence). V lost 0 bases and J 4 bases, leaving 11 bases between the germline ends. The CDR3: CASSLAGLPNQPQHF. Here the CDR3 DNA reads TGTGCCAGCAGCTTGGCGGGACTTCCGAATCAGCCCCAGCATTTT.

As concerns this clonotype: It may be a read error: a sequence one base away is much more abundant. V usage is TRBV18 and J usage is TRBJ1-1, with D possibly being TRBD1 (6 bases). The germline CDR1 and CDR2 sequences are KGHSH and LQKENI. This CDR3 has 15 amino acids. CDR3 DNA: TGTGCCAGCTCGCCTGTGGACAGCGTGAACACTGGAGCTTTCTTT. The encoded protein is CASSPVDSVNTGAFF.

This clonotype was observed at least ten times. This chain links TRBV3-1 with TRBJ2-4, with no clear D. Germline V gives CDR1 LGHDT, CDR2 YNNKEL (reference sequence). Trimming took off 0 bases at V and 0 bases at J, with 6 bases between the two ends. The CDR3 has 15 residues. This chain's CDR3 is CASSQERLAKNIQYF. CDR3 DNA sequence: TGTGCCAGCAGCCAAGAACGACTAGCCAAAAACATTCAGTACTTC. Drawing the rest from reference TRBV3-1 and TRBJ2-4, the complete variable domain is DTAVSQTPKYLVTQMGNDKSIKCEQNLGHDTMYWYKQDSKKFLKIMFSYNNKELIINETVPNRFSPKSPDKAHLNLHINSLELGDSAVYFCASSQERLAKNIQYFGAGTRLSVL.

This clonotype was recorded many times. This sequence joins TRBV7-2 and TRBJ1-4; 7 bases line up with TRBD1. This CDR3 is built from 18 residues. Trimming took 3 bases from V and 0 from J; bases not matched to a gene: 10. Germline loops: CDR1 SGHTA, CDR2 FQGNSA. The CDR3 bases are TGTGCCAGCAGCTTCAGGGGGTACGGAACTTCAACTAATGAAAAACTGTTTTTT. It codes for CASSFRGYGTSTNEKLFF.

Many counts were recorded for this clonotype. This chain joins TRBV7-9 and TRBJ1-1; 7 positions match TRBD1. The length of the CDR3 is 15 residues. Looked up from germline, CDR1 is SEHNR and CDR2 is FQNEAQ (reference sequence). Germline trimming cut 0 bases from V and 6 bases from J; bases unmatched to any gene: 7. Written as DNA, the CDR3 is TGTGCCAGCAGCTTAGCGGTTTCTGGGACAGCTGAAGCTTTCTTT. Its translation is CASSLAVSGTAEAFF.

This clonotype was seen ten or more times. The CDR3 sequence is CASSPRTSGASTDTQYF. CDR3 nucleotides: TGTGCCAGCAGCCCAAGGACTAGCGGGGCTAGCACAGATACGCAGTATTTT. The V call is TRBV7-2, the J call TRBJ2-3; 12 positions match TRBD2. The germline CDR1 and CDR2 sequences are SGHTA and FQGNSA. The CDR3 has 17 amino acids. J gave up 0 bases and V 5 bases, and 6 bases lay outside the gene matches.

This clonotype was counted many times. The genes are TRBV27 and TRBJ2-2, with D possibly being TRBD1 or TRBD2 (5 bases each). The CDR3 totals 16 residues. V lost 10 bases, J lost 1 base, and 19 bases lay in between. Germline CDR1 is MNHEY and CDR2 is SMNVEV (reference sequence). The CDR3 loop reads CATFPPGQGNTGELFF. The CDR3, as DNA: TGTGCCACTTTTCCCCCGGGGCAGGGGAACACCGGGGAGCTGTTTTTT.

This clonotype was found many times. The CDR3 DNA sequence: TGTGCCAGCAGCTTGGGGTGGAGACAGGCATCCTACAATGAGCAGTTCTTC. Its translation: CASSLGWRQASYNEQFF. V gene TRBV5-6 combines with J gene TRBJ2-1; maybe TRBD1 (6 bases). Germline V gene lookup returns CDR1 SGHDT and CDR2 YYEEEE. The CDR3 is made up of 17 amino acids. The V end lost 0 bases, the J end lost 1 base, and 14 bases lay between the germline ends.

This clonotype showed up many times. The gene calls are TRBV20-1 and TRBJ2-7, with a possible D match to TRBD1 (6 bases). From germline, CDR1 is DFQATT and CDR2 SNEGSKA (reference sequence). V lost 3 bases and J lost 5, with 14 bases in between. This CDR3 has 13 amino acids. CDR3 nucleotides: TGCAGTGCTAGGCCCACCCCAGGGGACGAGCAGTACGTC. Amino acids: CSARPTPGDEQYV.

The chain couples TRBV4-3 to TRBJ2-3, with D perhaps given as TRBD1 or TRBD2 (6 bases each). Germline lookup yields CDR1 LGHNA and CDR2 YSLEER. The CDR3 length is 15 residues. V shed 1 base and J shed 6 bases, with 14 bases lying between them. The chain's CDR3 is CASSQAPGAGDTQYF. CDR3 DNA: TGCGCCAGCAGCCAAGCACCGGGGGCCGGGGATACGCAGTATTTT.